Listed below are T cell receptor beta chains from one sample, sequenced in a study of T-cell reconstitution after alpha-beta-depleted transplantation in children. TCRdb re-called the PCR reads through MiXCR, storing one row per CDR3 protein. The data contain approximately 490,000 distinct CDR3 sequences, under 12% of them singletons. The material sequenced was PBMCs, taken before TCRalphabeta/CD19-depleted stem cell transplant. These receptors all stem from a child aged 2-15 years with inherited bone marrow failure, due to receive a stem cell transplant. The CDR3 runs from the conserved cysteine through the conserved F or W. The D gene is left open where the match is weak. A row's size may be missing; if present it is once, few, many or a size class.

J gene,V gene,clone size,D gene,CDR3 length,CDR3 protein,CDR3 DNA
TRBJ2-1,TRBV19,.,TRBD1,13,CASSPGQGAHPFF,TGTGCCAGTAGTCCCGGACAGGGGGCGCATCCGTTCTTC
TRBJ2-1,TRBV21-1,many,.,17,CASSKEALAGLYNEQFF,TGTGCCAGCAGCAAAGAGGCACTAGCGGGACTCTACAATGAGCAGTTCTTC
TRBJ2-7,TRBV7-9,many,TRBD1,15,CASSSTGQVWDEQYF,TGTGCCAGCAGCTCGACAGGACAGGTGTGGGACGAGCAGTACTTC
TRBJ2-1,TRBV7-9,.,TRBD2,14,CASRVQAGAFEQFF,TGTGCCAGCCGCGTCCAAGCGGGAGCTTTTGAGCAGTTCTTC
TRBJ2-4,TRBV29-1,many,.,12,CSVEGTENIQYF,TGCAGCGTTGAAGGTACAGAAAACATTCAGTACTTC
TRBJ2-1,TRBV5-1,few,TRBD1,15,CASSKDRGHGNEQFF,TGCGCCAGCAGCAAGGACAGGGGGCATGGCAATGAGCAGTTCTTC
TRBJ2-6,TRBV12-3/TRBV12-4,.,TRBD1,19,CASRRFTGGPSSGANVLTF,TGTGCCAGCAGAAGATTTACAGGGGGCCCGAGCTCTGGGGCCAACGTCCTGACTTTC
TRBJ1-4,TRBV25-1,.,.,14,CASRNGGWGEKLFF,TGTGCCAGCAGAAACGGGGGGTGGGGTGAAAAACTGTTTTTT
TRBJ2-1,TRBV18,.,TRBD2,16,CASSGGLAGTNNEQFF,TGTGCCAGCTCAGGGGGACTAGCGGGAACCAACAATGAGCAGTTCTTC
TRBJ2-3,TRBV7-2,many,.,15,CASSERGGVTDTQYF,TGTGCCAGCAGTGAGAGGGGGGGGGTCACAGATACGCAGTATTTT
TRBJ2-4,TRBV29-1,many,TRBD1,13,CSVSLGQGDNQYF,TGCAGCGTTTCTCTGGGACAGGGGGATAATCAGTACTTC
TRBJ2-7,TRBV20-1,many,.,13,CSARERWQQIPNF,TGCAGTGCTAGAGAGAGGTGGCAGCAAATACCAAACTTC
TRBJ2-3,TRBV4-3,many,.,13,CASSQDVMGTQYF,TGCGCCAGCAGCCAAGATGTCATGGGTACGCAGTATTTT
TRBJ1-4,TRBV19,few,.,15,CASSRREPAGEKLFF,TGTGCCAGTAGTCGCCGGGAGCCCGCGGGTGAAAAACTGTTTTTT
TRBJ2-1,TRBV28,.,.,16,CASSRPTGAIYNEQFF,TGTGCCAGCAGTCGCCCGACAGGCGCAATCTACAATGAGCAGTTCTTC
TRBJ2-7,TRBV20-1,.,.,13,CSASGSDPNEQYF,TGCAGTGCTAGCGGGAGCGACCCCAACGAGCAGTACTTC
TRBJ1-4,TRBV30,few,.,11,CAWSVAEKLFF,TGTGCCTGGAGTGTAGCCGAAAAACTGTTTTTT
TRBJ2-7,TRBV7-9,.,.,16,CASSLGAPRQDYEQYF,TGTGCCAGCAGCTTAGGGGCTCCGAGGCAAGATTACGAGCAGTACTTC
TRBJ2-7,TRBV29-1,many,.,12,CSVVGGYYEQYF,TGCAGCGTTGTAGGGGGTTACTACGAGCAGTACTTC
TRBJ2-4,TRBV28,many,TRBD2,17,CASSLWQGSGGENIQYF,TGTGCCAGCAGTTTATGGCAGGGTAGCGGGGGGGAAAACATTCAGTACTTC
TRBJ2-7,TRBV5-6,many,TRBD1,17,CASSLGGQPRSYYEQYF,TGTGCCAGCAGCTTGGGGGGACAGCCCAGGTCTTACTACGAGCAGTACTTC
TRBJ2-7,TRBV12-3/TRBV12-4,many,TRBD2,15,CASSLVAGAAYEQYF,TGTGCCAGCAGCCTGGTAGCGGGAGCGGCCTACGAGCAGTACTTC
TRBJ2-1,TRBV12-5,.,TRBD1,16,CASGLGTGPSYNEQFF,TGTGCTAGTGGTTTGGGGACAGGGCCCTCCTACAATGAGCAGTTCTTC
TRBJ2-2,TRBV25-1,many,.,14,CASSAGVGAGELFF,TGTGCCAGCAGTGCCGGAGTGGGCGCCGGGGAGCTGTTTTTT
TRBJ2-1,TRBV19,.,TRBD2,17,CASSIAAGLLSYNEQFF,TGTGCCAGTAGTATAGCAGCGGGACTCCTCTCCTACAATGAGCAGTTCTTC
TRBJ2-3,TRBV27,few,.,14,CASSLIGVTDTQYF,TGTGCCAGCAGTTTAATTGGGGTCACAGATACGCAGTATTTT
TRBJ2-1,TRBV4-3,many,.,15,CASSQEGEGHNEQFF,TGCGCCAGCAGCCAAGAGGGGGAAGGGCACAATGAGCAGTTCTTC
TRBJ2-3,TRBV10-3,many,.,13,CAIRSPVPDTQYF,TGTGCCATCCGCTCTCCGGTTCCAGATACGCAGTATTTT
TRBJ2-1,TRBV27,few,.,14,CASSLGLAHNEQFF,TGTGCCAGCAGTTTAGGACTCGCCCACAATGAGCAGTTCTTC
TRBJ2-1,TRBV4-1,many,TRBD2,19,CASSRISGASMGSYNEQFF,TGCGCCAGCAGCCGAATTAGCGGGGCGAGTATGGGTTCCTACAATGAGCAGTTCTTC
TRBJ1-2,TRBV28,many,.,14,CASNTPGPLYGYTF,TGTGCCAGCAACACCCCGGGCCCTCTCTATGGCTACACCTTC
TRBJ1-4,TRBV20-1,few,.,13,CSASPQVGEKLFF,TGCAGTGCTAGTCCGCAGGTCGGAGAAAAACTGTTTTTT
TRBJ2-1,TRBV6-5,many,.,14,CASSYSISYNEQFF,TGTGCCAGCAGTTACTCGATATCCTACAATGAGCAGTTCTTC
TRBJ2-7,TRBV6-2/TRBV6-3,.,TRBD2,16,CASSYPAGTSSYEQYF,TGTGCCAGCAGTTACCCCGCCGGGACTAGCTCCTACGAGCAGTACTTC
TRBJ2-2,TRBV6-1,many,.,14,CASSGQGGTGELFF,TGTGCCAGCTCTGGACAGGGAGGGACCGGGGAGCTGTTTTTT